This is a list of T cell receptor beta chains from one sample in a study of shared clonotypes between healthy human individuals. The data were produced by immunoSEQ multiplex PCR, yet TCRdb's version contains in-frame clones alone and is incomplete. Among roughly 680,000 clones, approximately 77% were seen once, and the ten largest hold roughly 1.8%. The sequenced material came from memory CD4+ T cells sorted from blood. The receptor source for this set is a woman younger than 45 in good health. Both conserved end residues are part of each CDR3. D genes are given only for firm matches. Expanded clones are given a class, and other clones once, few, many or no size at all.

TRBJ2-1 | TRBV7-2 | . | TRBD2 | CASSLNSGQGAGGINEQFF | TGTGCCAGCAGCTTAAATTCAGGTCAAGGAGCGGGAGGGATCAATGAGCAGTTCTTC
TRBJ1-2 | TRBV28 | . | TRBD1 | CASSYRGYGYTF | TGTGCCAGCAGTTACAGGGGGTATGGCTACACCTTC
TRBJ2-3 | TRBV28 | . | TRBD2 | CASSQGLAVNTQYF | TGTGCCAGCAGTCAAGGACTAGCAGTCAATACGCAGTATTTT
TRBJ2-3 | TRBV14 | once | TRBD2 | CASGMTSGRWGGADTQYF | TGTGCCAGCGGAATGACTAGCGGGCGTTGGGGAGGCGCAGATACGCAGTATTTT
TRBJ2-2 | TRBV6-5 | . | TRBD1 | CASSRQGRTGELFF | TGTGCCAGCAGTAGACAGGGGAGGACCGGGGAGCTGTTTTTT
TRBJ1-1 | TRBV27 | . | . | CASRATTQGWMNTEAFF | TGTGCCAGCAGGGCTACAACCCAGGGCTGGATGAACACTGAAGCTTTCTTT
TRBJ2-5 | TRBV7-2 | once | . | CASSLGTNRETQYF | TGTGCCAGCAGCTTAGGGACTAATCGAGAGACCCAGTACTTC
TRBJ2-1 | TRBV5-1 | . | TRBD2 | CASSPASGSYNEQFF | TGCGCCAGCAGCCCGGCTAGCGGGTCCTACAATGAGCAGTTCTTC
TRBJ2-2 | TRBV7-2 | once | . | CASSPQGDGELFF | TGTGCCAGCAGCCCCCAGGGAGACGGGGAGCTGTTTTTT
TRBJ1-1 | TRBV10-3 | . | . | CAISESGGRKTEAFF | TGTGCCATCAGTGAGTCTGGGGGGCGAAAAACTGAAGCTTTCTTT
TRBJ2-1 | TRBV11-3 | . | . | CASSRTSGDYNEQFF | TGTGCCAGCAGCCGCACCTCAGGAGACTACAATGAGCAGTTCTTC
TRBJ2-2 | TRBV5-6 | many | . | CASSSLAPLSGELFF | TGTGCCAGCAGCTCTTTAGCTCCCCTATCTGGGGAGCTGTTTTTT
TRBJ2-5 | TRBV5-1 | . | . | CASSLGLGAGETQYF | TGCGCCAGCAGCTTGGGGCTGGGGGCCGGGGAGACCCAGTACTTC
TRBJ2-3 | TRBV30 | . | . | CAWSLGQTSTDTQYF | TGTGCCTGGAGCTTAGGACAGACTAGCACAGATACGCAGTATTTT
TRBJ2-7 | TRBV6-6 | . | . | CASSYMGKMGLEQYF | TGTGCCAGCAGTTATATGGGAAAAATGGGCCTCGAGCAGTACTTC
TRBJ2-7 | TRBV6-1 | . | . | CASTKRDPDEQYF | TGTGCCAGCACCAAAAGGGACCCGGACGAGCAGTACTTC
TRBJ1-4 | TRBV28 | . | . | CASTSGGSDEKLFF | TGTGCCAGTACCTCTGGGGGGTCCGATGAAAAACTGTTTTTT
TRBJ2-2 | TRBV30 | few | TRBD2 | CAWSEAGVPNTGELFF | TGTGCCTGGAGTGAAGCGGGGGTGCCGAACACCGGGGAGCTGTTTTTT
TRBJ2-1 | TRBV6-1 | . | TRBD2 | CASSEAAFAGEYHNEQFF | TGTGCCAGCAGTGAAGCCGCTTTTGCGGGAGAATACCACAATGAGCAGTTCTTC
TRBJ2-2 | TRBV19 | . | . | CASSIDRANTGELFF | TGTGCCAGTAGTATAGACAGGGCGAACACCGGGGAGCTGTTTTTT
TRBJ2-7 | TRBV28 | once | TRBD1 | CASKSIGTGIREQYF | TGTGCCAGCAAAAGTATAGGGACAGGGATCCGCGAGCAGTACTTC
TRBJ2-5 | TRBV28 | . | TRBD2 | CASTPRGLAGGPGRQETQYF | TGTGCCAGCACCCCCCGGGGCCTAGCGGGAGGGCCTGGGCGCCAAGAGACCCAGTACTTC
TRBJ2-5 | TRBV5-1 | . | . | CASQRGGEIQETQYF | TGCGCCAGTCAGAGGGGGGGCGAGATCCAAGAGACCCAGTACTTC
TRBJ1-2 | TRBV5-4 | . | TRBD1 | CASSGGGQTNYGYTF | TGTGCCAGCAGCGGGGGGGGACAGACCAACTATGGCTACACCTTC
TRBJ1-4 | TRBV7-6 | many | TRBD1 | CASSLRPGTGDEKLFF | TGTGCCAGCAGCCTCCGCCCCGGGACAGGGGACGAAAAACTGTTTTTT
TRBJ1-6 | TRBV5-6 | . | . | CASSLSGSTSPLHF | TGTGCCAGCAGCTTGTCTGGATCAACTTCCCCCCTCCACTTT
TRBJ2-1 | TRBV18 | once | . | CASSPPTGLNEQFF | TGTGCCAGCTCACCCCCCACAGGGTTAAATGAGCAGTTCTTC
TRBJ1-4 | TRBV2 | . | . | CASSERWRATNEKLFF | TGTGCCAGCAGTGAAAGGTGGAGGGCTACAAATGAAAAACTGTTTTTT
TRBJ2-7 | TRBV6-5 | . | TRBD1 | CASRPDTGATYEQYF | TGTGCCAGCAGGCCAGATACAGGGGCCACCTACGAGCAGTACTTC
TRBJ1-4 | TRBV29-1 | once | TRBD1 | CSVARGTEKLFF | TGCAGCGTTGCCAGGGGGACAGAAAAACTGTTTTTT
TRBJ1-5 | TRBV30 | . | TRBD1 | CAWSDGQGDSQPQHF | TGTGCCTGGAGCGACGGACAGGGAGATTCTCAGCCCCAGCATTTT
TRBJ2-7 | TRBV28 | many | . | CASSFKTWTYEQYF | TGTGCCAGCAGCTTTAAGACATGGACCTACGAGCAGTACTTC
TRBJ2-7 | TRBV28 | . | . | CASSPGAATSSYEQYF | TGTGCCAGCAGCCCGGGGGCGGCTACCAGCTCCTACGAGCAGTACTTC
TRBJ2-7 | TRBV6-1 | few | TRBD2 | CASRPQLAGGDEQYF | TGTGCCAGCAGGCCCCAACTAGCGGGAGGAGACGAGCAGTACTTC
TRBJ1-2 | TRBV5-1 | . | . | CASSPNPGYGYTF | TGCGCCAGCAGCCCTAACCCCGGCTATGGCTACACCTTC
TRBJ2-1 | TRBV10-3 | once | . | CAISESLRNGENEQFF | TGTGCCATCAGTGAGTCGTTGCGGAACGGCGAAAATGAGCAGTTCTTC
TRBJ1-1 | TRBV18 | . | TRBD1 | CASSPTSGQEAFF | TGTGCCAGCTCACCAACCTCGGGACAGGAAGCTTTCTTT
TRBJ2-7 | TRBV10-2 | once | . | CASSVGGGVGYF | TGCGCCAGCAGTGTAGGGGGAGGAGTAGGGTACTTC
TRBJ2-1 | TRBV5-1 | many | . | CASSLDYSYNEQFF | TGCGCCAGCAGCTTGGACTATTCCTACAATGAGCAGTTCTTC
TRBJ1-1 | TRBV10-3 | . | . | CAKRSQPDTEAFF | TGTGCCAAAAGGAGTCAGCCGGATACTGAAGCTTTCTTT
TRBJ1-4 | TRBV28 | . | TRBD1 | CASRNRGPGEKLFF | TGTGCCAGCAGAAACAGGGGGCCCGGTGAAAAACTGTTTTTT
TRBJ1-5 | TRBV19 | . | TRBD1 | CASSTGQGRQPQHF | TGTGCCAGTAGTACCGGACAGGGAAGGCAGCCCCAGCATTTT
TRBJ1-1 | TRBV28 | . | . | CASSSPRGYTEAFF | TGTGCCAGCAGCTCCCCCCGGGGGTACACTGAAGCTTTCTTT